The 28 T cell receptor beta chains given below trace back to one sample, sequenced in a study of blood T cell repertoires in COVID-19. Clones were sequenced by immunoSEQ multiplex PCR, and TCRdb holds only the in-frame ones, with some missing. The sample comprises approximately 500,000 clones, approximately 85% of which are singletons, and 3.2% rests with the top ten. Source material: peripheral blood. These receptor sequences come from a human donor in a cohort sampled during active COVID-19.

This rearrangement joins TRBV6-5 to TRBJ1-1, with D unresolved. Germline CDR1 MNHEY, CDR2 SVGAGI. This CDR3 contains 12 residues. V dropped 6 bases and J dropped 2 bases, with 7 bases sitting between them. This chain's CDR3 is CASRQLNTEAFF. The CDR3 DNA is TGTGCCAGCAGACAGCTTAACACTGAAGCTTTCTTT.

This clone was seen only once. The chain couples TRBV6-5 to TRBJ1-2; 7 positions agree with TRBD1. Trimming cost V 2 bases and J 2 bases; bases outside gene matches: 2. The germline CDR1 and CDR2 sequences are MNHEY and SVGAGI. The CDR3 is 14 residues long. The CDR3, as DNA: TGTGCCAGCAGTTACCTGGACAGGAACTATGGCTACACCTTC. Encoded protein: CASSYLDRNYGYTF.

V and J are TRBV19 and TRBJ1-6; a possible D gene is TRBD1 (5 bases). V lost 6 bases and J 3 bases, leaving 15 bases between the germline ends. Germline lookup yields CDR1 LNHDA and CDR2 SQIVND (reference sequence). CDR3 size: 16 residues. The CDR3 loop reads CASRNPLGGYNSPLHF. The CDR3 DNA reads TGTGCCAGTAGAAACCCCCTCGGGGGCTATAATTCACCCCTCCACTTT. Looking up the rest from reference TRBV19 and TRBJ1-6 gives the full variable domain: DGGITQSPKYLFRKEGQNVTLSCEQNLNHDAMYWYRQDPGQGLRLIYYSQIVNDFQKGDIAEGYSVSREKKESFPLTVTSAQKNPTAFYLCASRNPLGGYNSPLHFGNGTRLTVT.

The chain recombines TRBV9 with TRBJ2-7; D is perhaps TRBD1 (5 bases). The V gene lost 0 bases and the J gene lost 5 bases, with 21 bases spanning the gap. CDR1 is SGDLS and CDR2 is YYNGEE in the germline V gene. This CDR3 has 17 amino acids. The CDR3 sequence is CASSVDGSGRVGDEQYF. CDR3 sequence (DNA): TGTGCCAGCAGCGTAGATGGGTCGGGCAGGGTCGGTGACGAGCAGTACTTC.

The CDR3: CASVRGETRTEAFF. CDR3 nucleotides: TGCGCCAGCGTCAGAGGAGAAACCCGCACTGAAGCTTTCTTT. The genes are TRBV5-1 and TRBJ1-1; D not certain. Germline CDR1 SGHRS, CDR2 YFSETQ. The germline V and J ends were trimmed by 7 bases and 4 bases, with 17 bases remaining between them. The CDR3 length is 14 residues.

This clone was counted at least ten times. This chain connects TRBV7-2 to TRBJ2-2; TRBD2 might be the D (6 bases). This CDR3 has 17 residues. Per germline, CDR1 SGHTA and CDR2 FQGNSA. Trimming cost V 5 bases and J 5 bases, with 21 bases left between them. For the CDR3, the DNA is TGTGCCAGCAGCCCCCTGAGGGGCGGGACGGGGACCGGGGAGCTGTTTTTT. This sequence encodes CASSPLRGGTGTGELFF.

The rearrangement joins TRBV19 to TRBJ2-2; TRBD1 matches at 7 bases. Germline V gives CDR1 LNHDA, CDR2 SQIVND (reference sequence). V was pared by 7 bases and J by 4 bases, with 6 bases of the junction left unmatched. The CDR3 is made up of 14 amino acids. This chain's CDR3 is CASIGTATTGELFF. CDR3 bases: TGTGCCAGTATCGGGACAGCCACCACCGGGGAGCTGTTTTTT.

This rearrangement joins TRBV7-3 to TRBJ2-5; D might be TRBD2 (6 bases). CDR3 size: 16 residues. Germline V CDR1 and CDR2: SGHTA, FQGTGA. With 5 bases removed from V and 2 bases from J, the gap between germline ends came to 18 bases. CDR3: CASSRPKGGGQETQYF. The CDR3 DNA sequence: TGTGCCAGCAGCCGCCCCAAGGGTGGAGGGCAAGAGACCCAGTACTTC.

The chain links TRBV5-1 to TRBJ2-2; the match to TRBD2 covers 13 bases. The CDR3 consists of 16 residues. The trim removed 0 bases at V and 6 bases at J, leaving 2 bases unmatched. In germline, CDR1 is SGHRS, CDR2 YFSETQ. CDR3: CASSLVLAGGPGELFF. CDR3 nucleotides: TGCGCCAGCAGCTTGGTACTAGCGGGAGGGCCCGGGGAGCTGTTTTTT.

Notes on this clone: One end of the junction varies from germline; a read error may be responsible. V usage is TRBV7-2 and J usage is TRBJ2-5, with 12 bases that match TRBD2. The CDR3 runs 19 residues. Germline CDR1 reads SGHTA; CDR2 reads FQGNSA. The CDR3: CASSTSMSSGRALQEAQYF. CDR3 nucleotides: TGTGCCAGCAGCACTAGCATGTCTAGCGGGAGGGCCCTCCAAGAGGCCCAGTACTTC.

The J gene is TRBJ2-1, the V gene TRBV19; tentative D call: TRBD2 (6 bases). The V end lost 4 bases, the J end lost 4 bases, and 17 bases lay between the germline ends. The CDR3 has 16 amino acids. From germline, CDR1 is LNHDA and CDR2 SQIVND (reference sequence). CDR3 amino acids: CASSTTVAGRYNEQFF. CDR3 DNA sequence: TGTGCCAGTAGTACCACCGTCGCGGGGAGGTACAATGAGCAGTTCTTC. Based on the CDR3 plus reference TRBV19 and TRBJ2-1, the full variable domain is DGGITQSPKYLFRKEGQNVTLSCEQNLNHDAMYWYRQDPGQGLRLIYYSQIVNDFQKGDIAEGYSVSREKKESFPLTVTSAQKNPTAFYLCASSTTVAGRYNEQFFGPGTRLTVL.

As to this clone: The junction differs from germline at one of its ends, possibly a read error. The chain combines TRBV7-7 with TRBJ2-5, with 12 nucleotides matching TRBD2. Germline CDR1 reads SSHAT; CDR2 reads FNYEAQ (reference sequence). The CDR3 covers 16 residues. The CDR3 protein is CASSLLTSGSQETQYF. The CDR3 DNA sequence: TGTGCTAGCAGCTTATTGACTAGCGGGAGCCAAGAGACCCAGTACTTC.

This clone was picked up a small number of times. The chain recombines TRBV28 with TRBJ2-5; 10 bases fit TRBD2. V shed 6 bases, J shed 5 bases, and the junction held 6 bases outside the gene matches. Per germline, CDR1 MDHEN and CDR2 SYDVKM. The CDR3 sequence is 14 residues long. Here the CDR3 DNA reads TGTGCCAGCAGAAAAGCGGGAGGGCTTGAGACCCAGTACTTC. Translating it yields CASRKAGGLETQYF.

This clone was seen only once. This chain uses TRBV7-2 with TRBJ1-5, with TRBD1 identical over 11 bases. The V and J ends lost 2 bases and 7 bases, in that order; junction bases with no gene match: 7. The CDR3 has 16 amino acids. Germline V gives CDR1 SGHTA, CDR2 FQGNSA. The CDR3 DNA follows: TGTGCCAGCAGCTTACTTACCGGGACAGGGGGACAGCCCCAGCATTTT. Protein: CASSLLTGTGGQPQHF.

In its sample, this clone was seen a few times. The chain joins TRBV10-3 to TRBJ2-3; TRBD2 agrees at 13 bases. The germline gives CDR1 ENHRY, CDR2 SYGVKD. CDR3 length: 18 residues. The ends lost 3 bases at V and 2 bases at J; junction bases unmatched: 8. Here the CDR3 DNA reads TGTGCCATCAGTGATCAAGGACTAGCGGGGGCCCTCACAGATACGCAGTATTTT. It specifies CAISDQGLAGALTDTQYF.

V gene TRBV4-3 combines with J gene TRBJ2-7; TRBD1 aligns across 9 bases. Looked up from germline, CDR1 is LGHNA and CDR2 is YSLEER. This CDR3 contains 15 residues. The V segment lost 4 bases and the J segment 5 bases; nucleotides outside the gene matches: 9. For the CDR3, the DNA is TGCGCCAGCAGCCCGGGGGACAGGGAGGCCGACGAGCAGTACTTC. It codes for CASSPGDREADEQYF.

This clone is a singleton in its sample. The CDR3 protein is CAWTAGQETQYF. The CDR3 DNA sequence: TGTGCCTGGACAGCGGGGCAAGAGACCCAGTACTTC. The chain has TRBV30 and TRBJ2-5, with 7 bases fitting TRBD2. After removal of 4 bases from V and 2 bases from J, the junction contained 1 base not matched to a gene. Germline CDR1 is GTSNPN and CDR2 is SVGIG (reference sequence). The CDR3 runs 12 residues.

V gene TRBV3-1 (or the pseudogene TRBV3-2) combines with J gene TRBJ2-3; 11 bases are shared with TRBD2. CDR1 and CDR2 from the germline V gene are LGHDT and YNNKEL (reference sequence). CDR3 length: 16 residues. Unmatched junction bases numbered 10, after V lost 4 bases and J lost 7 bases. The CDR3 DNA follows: TGTGCCAGCAGCCTATGGACCGGGACTAGCGGAAATACGCAGTATTTT. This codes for CASSLWTGTSGNTQYF.

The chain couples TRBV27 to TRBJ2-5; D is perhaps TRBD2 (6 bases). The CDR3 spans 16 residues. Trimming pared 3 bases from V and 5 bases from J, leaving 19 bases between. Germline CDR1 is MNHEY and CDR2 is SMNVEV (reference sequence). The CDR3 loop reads CASSFHGTYGRETQYF. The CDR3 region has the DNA TGTGCCAGCAGTTTTCATGGGACCTATGGGAGGGAGACCCAGTACTTC.

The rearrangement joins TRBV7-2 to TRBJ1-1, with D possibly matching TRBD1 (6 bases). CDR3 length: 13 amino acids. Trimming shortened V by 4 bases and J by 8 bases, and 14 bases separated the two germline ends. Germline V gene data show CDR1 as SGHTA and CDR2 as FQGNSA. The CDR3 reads CASSSFQGQEAFF. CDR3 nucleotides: TGTGCCAGCAGCTCATTTCAAGGACAGGAAGCTTTCTTT.

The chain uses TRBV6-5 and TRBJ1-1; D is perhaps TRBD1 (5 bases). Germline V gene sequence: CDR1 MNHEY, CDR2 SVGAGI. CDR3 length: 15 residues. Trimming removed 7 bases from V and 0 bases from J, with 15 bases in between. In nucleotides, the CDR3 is TGTGCCAGCATCTCGCCCGGGGGTATGAACACTGAAGCTTTCTTT. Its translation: CASISPGGMNTEAFF.

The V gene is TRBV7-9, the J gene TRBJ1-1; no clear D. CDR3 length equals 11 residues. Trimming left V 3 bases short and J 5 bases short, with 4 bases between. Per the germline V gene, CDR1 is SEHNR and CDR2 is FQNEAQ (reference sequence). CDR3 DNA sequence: TGTGCCAGCAGCTTTGAGACTGAAGCTTTCTTT. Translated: CASSFETEAFF. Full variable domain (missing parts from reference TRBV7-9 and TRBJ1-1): DTGVSQNPRHKITKRGQNVTFRCDPISEHNRLYWYRQTLGQGPEFLTYFQNEAQLEKSRLLSDRFSAERPKGSFSTLEIQRTEQGDSAMYLCASSFETEAFFGQGTRLTVV.

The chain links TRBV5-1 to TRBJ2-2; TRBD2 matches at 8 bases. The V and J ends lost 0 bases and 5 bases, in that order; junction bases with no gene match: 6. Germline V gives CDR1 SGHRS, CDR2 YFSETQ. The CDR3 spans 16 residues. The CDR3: CASSLVIGRGTGELFF. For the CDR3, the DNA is TGCGCCAGCAGCTTGGTGATCGGGAGGGGGACCGGGGAGCTGTTTTTT.

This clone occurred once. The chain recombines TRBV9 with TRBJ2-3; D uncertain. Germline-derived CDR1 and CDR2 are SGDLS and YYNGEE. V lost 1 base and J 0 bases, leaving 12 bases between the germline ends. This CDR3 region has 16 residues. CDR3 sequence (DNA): TGTGCCAGCAGCGTAACTCCGGTCGGGAGCACAGATACGCAGTATTTT. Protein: CASSVTPVGSTDTQYF.

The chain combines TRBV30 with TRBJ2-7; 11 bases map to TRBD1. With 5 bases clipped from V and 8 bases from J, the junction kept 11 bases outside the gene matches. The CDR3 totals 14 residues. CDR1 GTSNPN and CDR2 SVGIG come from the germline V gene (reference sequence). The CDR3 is CAWGLSGQGAQQYF. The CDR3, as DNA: TGTGCCTGGGGCCTTTCCGGACAGGGGGCTCAGCAGTACTTC.

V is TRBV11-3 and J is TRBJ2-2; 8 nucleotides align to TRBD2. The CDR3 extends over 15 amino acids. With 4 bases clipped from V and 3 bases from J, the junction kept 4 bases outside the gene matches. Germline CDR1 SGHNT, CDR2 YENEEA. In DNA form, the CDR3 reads TGTGCCAGCAGCTCGGGACTAGTTGACACCGGGGAGCTGTTTTTT. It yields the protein CASSSGLVDTGELFF.

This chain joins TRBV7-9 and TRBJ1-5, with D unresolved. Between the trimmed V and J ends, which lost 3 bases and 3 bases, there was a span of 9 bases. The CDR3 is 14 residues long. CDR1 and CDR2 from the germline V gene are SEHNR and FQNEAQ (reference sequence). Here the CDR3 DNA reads TGTGCCAGCAGCTTTTCACAGCCCAATCAGCCCCAGCATTTT. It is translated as CASSFSQPNQPQHF. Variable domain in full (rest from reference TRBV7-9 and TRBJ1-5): DTGVSQNPRHKITKRGQNVTFRCDPISEHNRLYWYRQTLGQGPEFLTYFQNEAQLEKSRLLSDRFSAERPKGSFSTLEIQRTEQGDSAMYLCASSFSQPNQPQHFGDGTRLSIL.

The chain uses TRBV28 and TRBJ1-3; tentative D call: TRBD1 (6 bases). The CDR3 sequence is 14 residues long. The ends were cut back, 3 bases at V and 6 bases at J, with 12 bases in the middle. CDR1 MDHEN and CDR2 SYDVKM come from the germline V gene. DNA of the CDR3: TGTGCCAGCAGTTTCAACAGGGTTACAAACACCATATATTTT. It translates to CASSFNRVTNTIYF.